Following are 5 T cell receptor beta chains from one sample sequenced in a study of T cell repertoires in Merkel cell carcinoma. Libraries were prepared by immunoSEQ multiplex PCR; TCRdb keeps only in-frame clonotypes and omits some of them. The data contain about 14,000 clones, 76% of them singletons. Sequenced material: tumor tissue. The receptors here all came from an adult with Merkel cell carcinoma.

The chain is built from TRBV5-4 and TRBJ2-7, with 8 positions matching TRBD2. Trimming at V came to 4 bases and at J to 7 bases, leaving 4 bases not matched to a gene. This CDR3 spans 12 amino acids. The germline V gene encodes CDR1 SGHNT and CDR2 YYREEE (reference sequence). In nucleotides, the CDR3 is TGTGCCAGCAGCCTTAGCGGGATAGAGCAGTACTTC. Translation gives CASSLSGIEQYF.

This clone counts as medium-sized (0.01 to 0.1%). The chain couples TRBV18 to TRBJ1-1, with D possibly TRBD1 on 5 matching bases. V lost 5 bases and J lost 0, with 16 bases in between. CDR1 is KGHSH, CDR2 LQKENI, per germline. The CDR3 is 16 amino acids. CDR3 sequence (DNA): TGTGCCAGCTCAAATACAGGAATTTCCATGAACACTGAAGCTTTCTTT. As protein: CASSNTGISMNTEAFF.

The rearrangement links TRBV4-2 to TRBJ1-4, with TRBD1 identical over 7 bases. After removal of 0 bases from V and 8 bases from J, the junction contained 6 bases not matched to a gene. The germline gives CDR1 LGHNA, CDR2 YNFKEQ. This CDR3 is built from 15 residues. CDR3 region: CASSQEDRKGEKLFF. CDR3 nucleotides: TGTGCCAGCAGCCAAGAGGACAGGAAGGGGGAAAAACTGTTTTTT.

The chain joins TRBV15 to TRBJ1-2; TRBD1 agrees at 7 bases. Trimming removed 1 base from V and 7 bases from J; junction bases left unmatched: 9. Per germline, CDR1 LNHNV and CDR2 YYDKDF (reference sequence). CDR3 length equals 15 residues. The CDR3 sequence is CATSRAETGKGGYTF. The CDR3 region has the DNA TGTGCCACCAGCAGAGCCGAGACAGGGAAAGGTGGCTACACCTTC.

This chain connects TRBV19 to TRBJ1-3; a possible D gene is TRBD1 (6 bases). The CDR3 is made up of 18 amino acids. The germline V gene encodes CDR1 LNHDA and CDR2 SQIVND (reference sequence). V shed 3 bases and J shed 3 bases, with 21 bases lying between them. The CDR3 loop is CASSIGFGGGGSGNTIYF. The CDR3 nucleotides are TGTGCCAGTAGTATCGGGTTCGGCGGAGGGGGTAGTGGAAACACCATATATTTT.